This T cell receptor (beta chain) stems from a study of shared clonotypes between healthy human individuals. Study-wide findings and caveats: On the whole, naive subsets had larger estimated richness than memory subsets had.

To note about this clone: Its cognate antigen is unknown.

The germline V gene encodes CDR1 MNHEY and CDR2 SVGAGI. Trimming left V 0 bases short and J 8 bases short, with 14 bases between. CDR3 size: 16 residues. Libraries were prepared by immunoSEQ multiplex PCR; TCRdb keeps only in-frame clonotypes and omits some of them. Counted here are a few million clones, more than 80% occurring once; the ten biggest clones make up 0.13% to 0.15%. The receptor was derived from a man between 18 and 35 years old in good health. The sample was naive CD4+ T cells sorted from blood. As for subset: CD45RA+ positively selected. This chain connects TRBV6-5 to TRBJ1-6; weak D call: TRBD1 (6 bases). CDR3 bases: TGTGCCAGCAGTTACTCACTGGGGGCGAAGGATTCACCCCTCCACTTT. It codes for CASSYSLGAKDSPLHF.